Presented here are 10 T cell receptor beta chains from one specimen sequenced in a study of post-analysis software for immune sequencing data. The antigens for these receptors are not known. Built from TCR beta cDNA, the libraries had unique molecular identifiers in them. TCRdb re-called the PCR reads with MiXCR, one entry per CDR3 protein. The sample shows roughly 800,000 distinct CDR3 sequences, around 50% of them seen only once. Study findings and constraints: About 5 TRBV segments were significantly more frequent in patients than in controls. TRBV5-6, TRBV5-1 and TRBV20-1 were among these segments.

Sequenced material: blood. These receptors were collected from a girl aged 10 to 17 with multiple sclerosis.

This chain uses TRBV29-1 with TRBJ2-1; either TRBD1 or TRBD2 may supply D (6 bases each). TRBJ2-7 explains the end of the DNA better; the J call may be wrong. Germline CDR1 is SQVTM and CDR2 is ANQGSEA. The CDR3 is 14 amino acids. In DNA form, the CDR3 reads TGCAGCGGGACTCCCGGGGGCCCCTACAATGAGCAGTACTTC. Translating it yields CSGTPGGPYNEQYF.

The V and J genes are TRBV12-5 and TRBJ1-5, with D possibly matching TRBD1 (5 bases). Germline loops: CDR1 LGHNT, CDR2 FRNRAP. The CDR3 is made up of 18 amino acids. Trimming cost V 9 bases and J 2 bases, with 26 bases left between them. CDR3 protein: CASDNTWGRGTRNQPQHF. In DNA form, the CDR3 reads TGTGCTAGCGATAACACTTGGGGAAGGGGTACGCGCAATCAGCCCCAGCATTTT.

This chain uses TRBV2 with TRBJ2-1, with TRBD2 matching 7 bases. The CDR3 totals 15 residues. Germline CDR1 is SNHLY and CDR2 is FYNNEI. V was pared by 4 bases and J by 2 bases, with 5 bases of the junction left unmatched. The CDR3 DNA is TGTGCCAGCAGTGGCAAGGCGGGAGCCTACAATGAGCAGTTCTTC. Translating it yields CASSGKAGAYNEQFF. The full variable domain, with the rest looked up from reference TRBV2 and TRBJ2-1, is EPEVTQTPSHQVTQMGQEVILRCVPISNHLYFYWYRQILGQKVEFLVSFYNNEISEKSEIFDDQFSVERPDGSNFTLKIRSTKLEDSAMYFCASSGKAGAYNEQFFGPGTRLTVL.

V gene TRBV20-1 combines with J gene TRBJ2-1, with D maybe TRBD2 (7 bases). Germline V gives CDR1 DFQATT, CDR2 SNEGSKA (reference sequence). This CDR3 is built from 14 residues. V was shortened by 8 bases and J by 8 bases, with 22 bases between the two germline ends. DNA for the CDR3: TGCAGTCCCCAGGGGAGGGGGGTCTTCGATGAGCAGTTCTTC. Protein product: CSPQGRGVFDEQFF.

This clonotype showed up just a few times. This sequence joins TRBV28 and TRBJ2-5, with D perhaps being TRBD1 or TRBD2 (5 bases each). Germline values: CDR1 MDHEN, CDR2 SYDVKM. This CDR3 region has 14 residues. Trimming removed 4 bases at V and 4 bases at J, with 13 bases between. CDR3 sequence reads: CASSSSPGGETQYF. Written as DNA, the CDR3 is TGTGCCAGCAGTTCCTCTCCTGGGGGAGAGACCCAGTACTTC.

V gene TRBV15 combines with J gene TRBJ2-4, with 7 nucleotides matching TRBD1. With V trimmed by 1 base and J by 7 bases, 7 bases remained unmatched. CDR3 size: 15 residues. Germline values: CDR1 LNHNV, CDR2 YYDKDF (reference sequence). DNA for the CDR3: TGTGCCACCAGCAGAGTTCGGCAGGGGGTGAACATTCAGTACTTC. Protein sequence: CATSRVRQGVNIQYF.

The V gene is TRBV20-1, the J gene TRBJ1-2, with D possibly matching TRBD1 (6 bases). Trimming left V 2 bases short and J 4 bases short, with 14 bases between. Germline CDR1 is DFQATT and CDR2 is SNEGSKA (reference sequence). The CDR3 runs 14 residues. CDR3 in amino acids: CSARLPTDSYGYTF. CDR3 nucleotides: TGCAGTGCTAGACTACCGACGGACAGCTATGGCTACACCTTC.

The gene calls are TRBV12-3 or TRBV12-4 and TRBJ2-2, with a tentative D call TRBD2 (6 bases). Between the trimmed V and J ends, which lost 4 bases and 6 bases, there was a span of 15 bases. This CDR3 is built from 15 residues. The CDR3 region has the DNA TGTGCCAGCAGTTCGCTTTCACGGGAGTCCGGGGAGCTGTTTTTT. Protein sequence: CASSSLSRESGELFF.

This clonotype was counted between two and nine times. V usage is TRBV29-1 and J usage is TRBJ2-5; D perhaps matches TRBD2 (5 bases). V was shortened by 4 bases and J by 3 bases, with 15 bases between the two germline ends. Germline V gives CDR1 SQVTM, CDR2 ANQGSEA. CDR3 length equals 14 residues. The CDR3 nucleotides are TGCAGCGTTGGAGTAATGGGAGTTAAAGAGACCCAGTACTTC. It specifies CSVGVMGVKETQYF. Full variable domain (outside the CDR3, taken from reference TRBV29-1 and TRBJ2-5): SAVISQKPSRDICQRGTSLTIQCQVDSQVTMMFWYRQQPGQSLTLIATANQGSEATYESGFVIDKFPISRPNLTFSTLTVSNMSPEDSSIYLCSVGVMGVKETQYFGPGTRLLVL.

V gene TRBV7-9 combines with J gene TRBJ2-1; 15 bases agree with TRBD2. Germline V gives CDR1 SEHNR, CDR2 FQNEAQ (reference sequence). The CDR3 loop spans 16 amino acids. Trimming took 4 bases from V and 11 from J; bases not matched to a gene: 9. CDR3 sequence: CASSYRTSGRAGKQFF. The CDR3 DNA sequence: TGTGCCAGCAGCTACCGGACTAGCGGGAGGGCCGGAAAGCAGTTCTTC.